Following are 3 T cell receptor beta chains from one sample sequenced in a study of cytomegalovirus exposure and HLA in healthy donors. The primer mix had 60 Vbeta and 13 Jbeta primers. Sequencing used immunoSEQ multiplex PCR; TCRdb keeps in-frame clones, though not all of them. The table lists roughly 150,000 clones, around 73% of them singletons. The sample taken for sequencing was PBMCs. The receptors here all came from a male donor in good health and CMV-seronegative.

This clone was seen a few times. J is TRBJ2-3 and V is TRBV9; possible D gene TRBD1, 6 bases. Trimming cost V 3 bases and J 1 base, with 12 bases left between them. In germline, CDR1 is SGDLS, CDR2 YYNGEE. The CDR3 loop spans 15 amino acids. As DNA, the CDR3 is TGTGCCAGCAGCGAAGATGGGGGCGGCACAGATACGCAGTATTTT. Its protein is CASSEDGGGTDTQYF.

V gene TRBV5-1 combines with J gene TRBJ2-1; TRBD2 matches 9 bases. There are 15 residues in the CDR3. The germline gives CDR1 SGHRS, CDR2 YFSETQ. Trimming took 2 bases from V and 2 from J; bases not matched to a gene: 2. The CDR3 region has the DNA TGCGCCAGCAGCTTTAGCGGGGGCACCTACAATGAGCAGTTCTTC. Residues: CASSFSGGTYNEQFF.

The V call is TRBV30, the J call TRBJ2-5, with D maybe TRBD1 (6 bases). Germline CDR1 GTSNPN, CDR2 SVGIG (reference sequence). The CDR3 loop spans 13 amino acids. Trimming stripped 1 base from V and 9 bases from J, with 15 bases between. The CDR3 protein is CAWSEGGPGAQYF. The CDR3 DNA is TGTGCCTGGAGTGAAGGGGGACCTGGGGCCCAGTACTTC.